Below are 24 T cell receptor beta chains sequenced from a single sample in a study of blood T cell repertoires in COVID-19. Clones were sequenced by immunoSEQ multiplex PCR, and TCRdb holds only the in-frame ones, with some missing. The table lists about 90,000 clones, almost 95% of them singletons. Input material: peripheral blood. These receptors were obtained from a woman aged 55-70 years with active COVID-19.

This clone was seen repeatedly, ten times or more. CDR3 sequence (DNA): TGTGCCAGTAGTACCTTGGAAGTCGGAGGGGATACGCAGTATTTT. This gives the protein CASSTLEVGGDTQYF. This chain connects TRBV19 to TRBJ2-3; a possible D gene is TRBD2 (6 bases). The CDR3 totals 15 residues. V gave up 4 bases and J gave up 6 bases, with 17 bases separating them. CDR1 is LNHDA, CDR2 SQIVND, per germline (reference sequence).

The J gene is TRBJ1-6, the V gene TRBV28; 11 nucleotides align to TRBD1. V was pared by 4 bases and J by 6 bases, with 5 bases of the junction left unmatched. Looked up from germline, CDR1 is MDHEN and CDR2 is SYDVKM. The CDR3 extends over 16 amino acids. In nucleotides, the CDR3 is TGTGCCAGCAGTTCGGGGACAGGGGGAAGTAATTCACCCCTCCACTTT. Translating gives CASSSGTGGSNSPLHF.

The chain joins TRBV14 to TRBJ2-2; TRBD2 matches 8 bases. V lost 0 bases and J lost 6; bases outside the gene matches: 3. CDR1 is SGHDN, CDR2 FVKESK, per germline. This CDR3 comprises 15 residues. The CDR3 nucleotides read TGTGCCAGCAGCCAAGATAGCGGGATCGCCGGGGAGCTGTTTTTT. This translates into CASSQDSGIAGELFF.

The CDR3 nucleotides read TGTGCCAGCAGAACCCCCGCGGGGAACTATGGCTACACCTTC. Protein product: CASRTPAGNYGYTF. The chain has TRBV28 and TRBJ1-2; D is undetermined. Trimming left V 6 bases short and J 2 bases short, with 13 bases between. This CDR3 is built from 14 residues. Germline V gene lookup returns CDR1 MDHEN and CDR2 SYDVKM.

This clone was observed a single time. The chain employs TRBV6-5 and TRBJ1-5, with TRBD1 matching over 8 bases. V shed 6 bases and J 1 base; nucleotides not matched to a gene: 5. CDR1 and CDR2 (germline): MNHEY, SVGAGI. The CDR3 is 15 amino acids. CDR3 nucleotide sequence: TGTGCCAGCAGGGGACAGGACCTCAGCAATCAGCCCCAGCATTTT. It specifies CASRGQDLSNQPQHF.

The rearrangement uses TRBV2 and TRBJ1-2; 7 bases line up with TRBD1. Trimming at V came to 6 bases and at J to 4 bases, leaving 11 bases not matched to a gene. Per the germline V gene, CDR1 is SNHLY and CDR2 is FYNNEI. The CDR3 consists of 15 residues. The CDR3, as DNA: TGTGCCAGCAGGAGGGGGCTCTCTACTCTCTATGGCTACACCTTC. Protein: CASRRGLSTLYGYTF.

The rearrangement uses TRBV6-5 and TRBJ1-3; D remains ambiguous. V lost 4 bases to trimming and J lost 0 bases, with 7 bases between them. The CDR3 is made up of 14 amino acids. Germline V CDR1 and CDR2: MNHEY, SVGAGI. The CDR3 sequence: CASSSDFSGNTIYF. The CDR3 DNA sequence: TGTGCCAGCAGTTCAGATTTCTCTGGAAACACCATATATTTT.

The rearrangement links TRBV24-1 to TRBJ2-3; tentatively, D is TRBD2 (6 bases). The CDR3 totals 15 residues. Trimming removed 3 bases at V and 5 bases at J, with 14 bases between. Germline V gene lookup returns CDR1 KGHDR and CDR2 SFDVKD. The CDR3: CATSDGRLVEDTQYF. The CDR3 DNA reads as TGTGCCACCAGTGATGGCCGACTAGTCGAAGATACGCAGTATTTT.

This chain joins TRBV6-6 and TRBJ1-1, with 8 bases identical to TRBD1. CDR1 and CDR2 (germline): MNHNY, SVGAGI (reference sequence). The CDR3 is made up of 13 amino acids. The V and J ends lost 6 bases and 3 bases, in that order; junction bases with no gene match: 3. For the CDR3, the DNA is TGTGCCAGCAGGGAACAGGGGGACACTGAAGCTTTCTTT. Residues: CASREQGDTEAFF.

The chain has TRBV21-1 and TRBJ1-1. TRBV21-1 is assigned pseudogene status. This CDR3 spans 14 amino acids. In DNA, the CDR3 is TGTGCCAGCAGCAAAGGAGCGGTATTATCTGAAGCTTTCTTT. As protein: CASSKGAVLSEAFF.

This clone was seen only once. The chain links TRBV7-2 to TRBJ1-4, with D maybe TRBD1 (6 bases). The V end lost 0 bases, the J end lost 3 bases, and 11 bases lay between the germline ends. Germline CDR1 is SGHTA and CDR2 is FQGNSA. The CDR3 has 16 residues. CDR3 amino acids: CASSLASRGSNEKLFF. The CDR3 DNA is TGTGCCAGCAGCTTAGCGTCCAGGGGCTCTAATGAAAAACTGTTTTTT.

The CDR3, as DNA: TGTGCCAGCAGCCCACCCGGGACAGGGGGAGCAGATACGCAGTATTTT. This encodes CASSPPGTGGADTQYF. This chain uses TRBV7-3 with TRBJ2-3; 11 bases line up with TRBD1. This CDR3 has 16 residues. The V segment lost 5 bases and the J segment 4 bases; nucleotides outside the gene matches: 8. In germline, CDR1 is SGHTA, CDR2 FQGTGA.

This chain connects TRBV11-2 to TRBJ2-7; D not resolved. The CDR3 covers 13 residues. Germline V gene sequence: CDR1 SGHAT, CDR2 FQNNGV. V gave up 4 bases and J gave up 6 bases, with 13 bases separating them. The CDR3 here is CASSSSTSIEQYF. As DNA, the CDR3 is TGTGCCAGCAGCTCCTCCACTTCGATCGAGCAGTACTTC.

The genes are TRBV5-1 and TRBJ1-6; D not certain. V lost 0 bases to trimming and J lost 10 bases, with 14 bases between them. In germline, CDR1 is SGHRS, CDR2 YFSETQ. This CDR3 region has 15 residues. The CDR3 bases are TGCGCCAGCAGCTTGGCCGTGGAGGGCAGGTCACCCCTCCACTTT. Its translation: CASSLAVEGRSPLHF. The whole variable domain, filled in from reference TRBV5-1 and TRBJ1-6, reads KAGVTQTPRYLIKTRGQQVTLSCSPISGHRSVSWYQQTPGQGLQFLFEYFSETQRNKGNFPGRFSGRQFSNSRSEMNVSTLELGDSALYLCASSLAVEGRSPLHFGNGTRLTVT.

The count of this clone is one. This CDR3 is also generated by other DNA sequences in the sample. The gene calls are TRBV14 and TRBJ2-5; D possibly corresponds to TRBD1 (6 bases). Per germline, CDR1 SGHDN and CDR2 FVKESK. The CDR3 contains 15 residues. The germline V and J ends were trimmed by 3 bases and 1 base, with 12 bases remaining between them. The CDR3, as DNA: TGTGCCAGCAGCCACTTACAGGGACCCCAAGAGACCCAGTACTTC. It codes for CASSHLQGPQETQYF.

The V call is TRBV28, the J call TRBJ1-1; D is unclear. The CDR3 is made up of 11 amino acids. Looked up from germline, CDR1 is MDHEN and CDR2 is SYDVKM. Trimming took 3 bases from V and 5 from J, leaving 4 bases between them. The CDR3 coding sequence is TGTGCCAGCAGTTTGGCTACTGAAGCTTTCTTT. This codes for CASSLATEAFF.

The chain recombines TRBV6-1 with TRBJ2-7, with D tentatively TRBD1 (7 bases). The CDR3 is 15 amino acids. The germline V gene has CDR1 MNHNS and CDR2 SASEGT. Trimming took 0 bases from V and 3 from J, leaving 12 bases between them. CDR3 in DNA: TGTGCCAGCAGTGAAGCGGGCCAGGGGGGCTACGAGCAGTACTTC. This gives the protein CASSEAGQGGYEQYF.

The genes are TRBV5-6 and TRBJ2-1, with 8 bases aligning to TRBD2. The CDR3 covers 16 residues. Germline loops: CDR1 SGHDT, CDR2 YYEEEE. The trim removed 2 bases at V and 7 bases at J, leaving 11 bases unmatched. The chain's CDR3 is CASSFPPGGPGNEQFF. CDR3 in DNA: TGTGCCAGCAGCTTCCCTCCGGGAGGGCCGGGGAATGAGCAGTTCTTC.

The rearrangement uses TRBV24-1 and TRBJ2-3; TRBD2 matches 8 bases. The length of the CDR3 is 14 residues. The trim removed 6 bases at V and 4 bases at J, leaving 5 bases unmatched. Germline CDR1 is KGHDR and CDR2 is SFDVKD. CDR3 loop: CATSLGLASDTQYF. Here the CDR3 DNA reads TGTGCCACCAGTCTCGGACTAGCCTCAGATACGCAGTATTTT.

The chain uses TRBV5-1 and TRBJ1-1; 7 bases are a match to TRBD1. Germline assignment: CDR1 SGHRS and CDR2 YFSETQ. The CDR3 contains 17 residues. Trimming took 5 bases from V and 2 from J; bases not matched to a gene: 15. DNA of the CDR3: TGCGCCAGCAGATCCCAAAACAGGGGACAGCTTAACACTGAAGCTTTCTTT. Protein product: CASRSQNRGQLNTEAFF.

The genes are TRBV2 and TRBJ1-6; weak D call: TRBD1 (5 bases). The germline CDR1 and CDR2 sequences are SNHLY and FYNNEI. The germline V and J ends were trimmed by 7 bases and 8 bases, with 15 bases remaining between them. This CDR3 is built from 14 residues. This CDR3 is CASIAGRGYSPLHF. DNA for the CDR3: TGTGCCAGCATTGCGGGACGGGGATATTCACCCCTCCACTTT.

This chain links TRBV5-1 with TRBJ1-3, with D possibly TRBD1 on 5 matching bases. This CDR3 contains 13 residues. Germline CDR1 SGHRS, CDR2 YFSETQ. DNA for the CDR3: TGCGAACGCGGGACGAAGATTGTAAACACCATATATTTT. Amino acids: CERGTKIVNTIYF.

For the CDR3, the DNA is TGTGCCAGCTCACCGAACAGGGACACCGGGGAGCTGTTTTTT. Translating it yields CASSPNRDTGELFF. This chain connects TRBV18 to TRBJ2-2; D perhaps matches TRBD1 (6 bases). V lost 3 bases, J lost 3 bases, and 8 bases lay in between. Germline lookup yields CDR1 KGHSH and CDR2 LQKENI. The CDR3 covers 14 residues.

V and J are TRBV7-9 and TRBJ1-5; the match to TRBD1 covers 9 bases. With V trimmed by 4 bases and J by 6 bases, 7 bases remained unmatched. CDR1 is SEHNR and CDR2 is FQNEAQ in the germline V gene (reference sequence). CDR3 size: 15 residues. The CDR3 region is CASSYDRGVLQPQHF. The CDR3 DNA sequence: TGTGCCAGCAGCTACGACAGGGGGGTCCTTCAGCCCCAGCATTTT.